A selection of T cell receptor beta chains follows, all from one sample in a study of cytomegalovirus exposure and HLA in healthy donors. Only in-frame clones appear in the TCRdb table, and some are missing; sequencing was by immunoSEQ multiplex PCR. The top ten clones hold roughly 2.5% of a sample with about 110,000 clones, roughly 75% of them seen once. Sequenced sample: PBMCs. The receptors were sampled from a man aged 35-49 years in good health and CMV-seronegative. CDR3s leave out the opening cysteine and the closing phenylalanine or tryptophan. Clone sizes are given selectively: once, few, many, or a class where the clone is expanded.

v_call	clone_size	j_call	cdr3_aa
TRBV1	-	TRBJ2-5	TPSLGRRLIQETQY
TRBV5-1	few	TRBJ2-2	ASSPLGRGTGGTGELF
TRBV7-6	-	-	ASTPSTGASYEQY
TRBV5-1	-	TRBJ2-2	ASSRGRGGPGELF
TRBV6-4	-	TRBJ2-1	ASSDSGGGAYNEQF
TRBV5-1	once	TRBJ2-3	ASSLERPQGRADTQY
TRBV9	-	TRBJ2-2	ASAGGGRTGELF
TRBV5-1	-	TRBJ1-1	ASSSGTGLTEAF
TRBV9	once	TRBJ1-2	ASSVDGVPRNYGYT
TRBV19	-	TRBJ1-1	ASSMAGTGGEAF
TRBV20-1	-	TRBJ2-5	SGLAETQY
TRBV2	few	TRBJ1-2	ASSGSSRDYGYT